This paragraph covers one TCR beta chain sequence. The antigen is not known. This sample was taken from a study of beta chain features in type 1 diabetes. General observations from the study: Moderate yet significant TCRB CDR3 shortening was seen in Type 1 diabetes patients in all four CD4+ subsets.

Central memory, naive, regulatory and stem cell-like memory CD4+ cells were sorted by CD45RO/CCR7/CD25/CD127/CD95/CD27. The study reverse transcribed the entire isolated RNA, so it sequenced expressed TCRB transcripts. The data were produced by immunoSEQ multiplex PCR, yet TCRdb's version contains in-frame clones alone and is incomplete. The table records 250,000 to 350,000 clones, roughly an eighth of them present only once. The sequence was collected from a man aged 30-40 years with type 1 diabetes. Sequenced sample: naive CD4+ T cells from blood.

The CDR3 protein is CASTWTSGRNEQFF. CDR3 coding DNA: TGCGCCAGCACCTGGACTAGCGGGAGAAATGAGCAGTTCTTC. The chain joins TRBV5-1 to TRBJ2-1; the match to TRBD2 covers 13 bases. Unmatched junction bases numbered 4, after V lost 6 bases and J lost 7 bases. Looked up from germline, CDR1 is SGHRS and CDR2 is YFSETQ. This CDR3 comprises 14 residues.